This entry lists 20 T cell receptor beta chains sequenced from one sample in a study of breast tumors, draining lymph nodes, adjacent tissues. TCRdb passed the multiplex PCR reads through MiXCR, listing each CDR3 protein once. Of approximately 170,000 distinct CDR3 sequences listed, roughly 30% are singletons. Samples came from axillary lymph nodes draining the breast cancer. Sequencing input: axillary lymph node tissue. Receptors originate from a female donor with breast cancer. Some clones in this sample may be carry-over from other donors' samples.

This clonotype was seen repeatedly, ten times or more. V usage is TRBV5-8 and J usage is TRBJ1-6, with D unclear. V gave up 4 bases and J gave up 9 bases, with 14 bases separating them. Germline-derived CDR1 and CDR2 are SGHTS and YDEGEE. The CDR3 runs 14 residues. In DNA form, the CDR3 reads TGTGCCAGCAGCCGCCGGGAACTGGGTTCACCCCTCCACTTT. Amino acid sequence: CASSRRELGSPLHF.

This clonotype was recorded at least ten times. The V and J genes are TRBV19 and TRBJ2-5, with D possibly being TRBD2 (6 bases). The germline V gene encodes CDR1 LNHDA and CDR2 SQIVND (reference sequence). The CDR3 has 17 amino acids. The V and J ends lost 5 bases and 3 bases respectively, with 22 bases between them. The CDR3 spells CASSPVARTNIEETQYF. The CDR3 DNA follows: TGTGCCAGTAGTCCAGTTGCAAGGACTAACATAGAAGAGACCCAGTACTTC.

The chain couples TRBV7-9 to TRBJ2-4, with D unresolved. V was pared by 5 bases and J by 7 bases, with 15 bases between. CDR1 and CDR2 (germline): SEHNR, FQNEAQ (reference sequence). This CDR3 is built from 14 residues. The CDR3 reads CASSPPPGSNIQYF. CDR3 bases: TGTGCCAGCAGCCCCCCCCCGGGTAGTAACATTCAGTACTTC.

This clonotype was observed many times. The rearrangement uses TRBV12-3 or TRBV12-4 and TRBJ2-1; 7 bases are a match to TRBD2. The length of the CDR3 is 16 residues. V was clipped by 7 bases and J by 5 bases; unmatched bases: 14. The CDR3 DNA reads TGTGCCAGCACCCTTTGGGGGAGGGCCGGTGACAATGAGCAGTTCTTC. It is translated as CASTLWGRAGDNEQFF.

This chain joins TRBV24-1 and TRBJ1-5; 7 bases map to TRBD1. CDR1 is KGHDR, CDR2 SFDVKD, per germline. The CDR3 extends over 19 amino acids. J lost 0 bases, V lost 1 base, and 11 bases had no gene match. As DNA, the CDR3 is TGTGCCACCAGTGATTTCCCGGGACAGCTTAAATATAGCAATCAGCCCCAGCATTTT. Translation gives CATSDFPGQLKYSNQPQHF.

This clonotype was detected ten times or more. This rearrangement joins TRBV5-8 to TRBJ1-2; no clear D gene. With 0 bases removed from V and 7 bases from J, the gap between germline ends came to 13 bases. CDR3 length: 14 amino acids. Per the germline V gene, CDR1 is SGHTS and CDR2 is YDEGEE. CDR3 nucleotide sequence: TGTGCCAGCAGCTTGGAAGTCCCTGGGCTTGGCTACACCTTC. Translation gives CASSLEVPGLGYTF.

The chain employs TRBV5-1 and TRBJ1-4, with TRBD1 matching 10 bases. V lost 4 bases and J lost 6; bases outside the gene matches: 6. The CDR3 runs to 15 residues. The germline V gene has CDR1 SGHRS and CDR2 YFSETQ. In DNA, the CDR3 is TGCGCCAGCAGCCCTGGTGGACAGGGGGATGAAAAACTGTTTTTT. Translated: CASSPGGQGDEKLFF.

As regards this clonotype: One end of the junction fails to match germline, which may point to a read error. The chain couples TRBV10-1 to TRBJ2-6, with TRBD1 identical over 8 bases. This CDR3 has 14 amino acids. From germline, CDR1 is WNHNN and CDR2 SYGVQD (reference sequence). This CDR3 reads CASNDRGGANVPTF. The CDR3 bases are TGCGCCAGCAACGACAGGGGTGGGGCCAACGTCCCGACTTTC.

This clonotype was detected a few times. The CDR3 nucleotides are TGCGCCAGCAGCTTGCAGGGGGAAGGCACTGAAGCTTTCTTT. This sequence encodes CASSLQGEGTEAFF. This rearrangement joins TRBV5-1 to TRBJ1-1; the match to TRBD1 covers 7 bases. CDR3 length equals 14 residues. V lost 1 base and J lost 4; bases outside the gene matches: 4. CDR1 and CDR2 (germline): SGHRS, YFSETQ. Combining the CDR3 with reference TRBV5-1 and TRBJ1-1 gives the whole variable domain KAGVTQTPRYLIKTRGQQVTLSCSPISGHRSVSWYQQTPGQGLQFLFEYFSETQRNKGNFPGRFSGRQFSNSRSEMNVSTLELGDSALYLCASSLQGEGTEAFFGQGTRLTVV.

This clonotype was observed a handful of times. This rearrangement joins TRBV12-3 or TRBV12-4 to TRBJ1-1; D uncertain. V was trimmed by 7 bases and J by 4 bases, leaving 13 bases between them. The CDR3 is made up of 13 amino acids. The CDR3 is CASTLTSGTEAFF. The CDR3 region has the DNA TGTGCCAGCACCCTCACGTCGGGCACTGAAGCTTTCTTT.

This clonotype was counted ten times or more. The CDR3 loop is CASSKGQDYEQYF. As DNA, the CDR3 is TGTGCCAGCAGTAAGGGACAAGACTACGAGCAGTACTTC. The rearrangement uses TRBV6-1 and TRBJ2-7; tentative D call: TRBD1 (6 bases). Germline V CDR1 and CDR2: MNHNS, SASEGT. This CDR3 region has 13 residues. Trimming left V 5 bases short and J 3 bases short, with 11 bases between.

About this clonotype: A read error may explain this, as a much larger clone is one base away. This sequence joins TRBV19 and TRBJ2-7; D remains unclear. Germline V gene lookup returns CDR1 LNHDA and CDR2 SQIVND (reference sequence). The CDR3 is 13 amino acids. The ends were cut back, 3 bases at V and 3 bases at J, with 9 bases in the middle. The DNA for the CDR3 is TGTGCCAGTAGTATGTCCCGAAACTACGAGCAGTACTTC. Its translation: CASSMSRNYEQYF.

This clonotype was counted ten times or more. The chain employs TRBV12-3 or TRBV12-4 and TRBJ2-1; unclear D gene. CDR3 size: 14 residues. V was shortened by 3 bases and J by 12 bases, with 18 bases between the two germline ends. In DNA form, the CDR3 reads TGTGCCAGCAGTTTGGCAGCCTACCGCACACGGCAGTTCTTC. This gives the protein CASSLAAYRTRQFF.

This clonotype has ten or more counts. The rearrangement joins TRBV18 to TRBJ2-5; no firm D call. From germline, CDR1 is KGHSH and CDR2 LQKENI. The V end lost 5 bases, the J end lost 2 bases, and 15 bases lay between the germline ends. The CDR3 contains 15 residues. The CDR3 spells CASSNGMEPQETQYF. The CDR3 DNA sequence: TGTGCCAGCTCAAATGGGATGGAGCCTCAAGAGACCCAGTACTTC. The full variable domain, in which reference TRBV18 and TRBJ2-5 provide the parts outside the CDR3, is NAGVMQNPRHLVRRRGQEARLRCSPMKGHSHVYWYRQLPEEGLKFMVYLQKENIIDESGMPKERFSAEFPKEGPSILRIQQVVRGDSAAYFCASSNGMEPQETQYFGPGTRLLVL.

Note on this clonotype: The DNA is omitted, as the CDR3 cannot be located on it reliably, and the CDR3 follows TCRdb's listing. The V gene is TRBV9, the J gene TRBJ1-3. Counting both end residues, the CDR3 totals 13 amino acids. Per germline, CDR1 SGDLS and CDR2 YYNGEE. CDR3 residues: CASSVGGGTTLYF.

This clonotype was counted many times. The CDR3 is CASTAGGSGNEKLFF. DNA for the CDR3: TGTGCCAGCACCGCAGGGGGTTCGGGTAATGAAAAACTGTTTTTT. The chain is built from TRBV27 and TRBJ1-4; 7 bases are shared with TRBD1. The V gene end was trimmed by 7 bases and the J gene end by 4 bases; junction bases not matched to a gene: 9. Per germline, CDR1 MNHEY and CDR2 SMNVEV (reference sequence). CDR3 size: 15 residues.

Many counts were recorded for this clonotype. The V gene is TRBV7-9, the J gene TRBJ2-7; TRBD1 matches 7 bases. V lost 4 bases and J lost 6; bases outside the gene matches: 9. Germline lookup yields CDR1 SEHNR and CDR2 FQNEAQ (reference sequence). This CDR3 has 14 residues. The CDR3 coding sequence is TGTGCCAGCAGCTCGTGGACAGGTGAAGGCGAGCAGTACTTC. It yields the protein CASSSWTGEGEQYF.

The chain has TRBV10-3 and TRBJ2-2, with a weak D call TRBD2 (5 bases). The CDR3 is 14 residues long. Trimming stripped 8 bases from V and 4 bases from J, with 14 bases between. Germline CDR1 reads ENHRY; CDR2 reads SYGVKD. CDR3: CAISGRGRTGELFF. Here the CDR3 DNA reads TGTGCCATCTCCGGACGAGGGCGCACCGGGGAGCTGTTTTTT.

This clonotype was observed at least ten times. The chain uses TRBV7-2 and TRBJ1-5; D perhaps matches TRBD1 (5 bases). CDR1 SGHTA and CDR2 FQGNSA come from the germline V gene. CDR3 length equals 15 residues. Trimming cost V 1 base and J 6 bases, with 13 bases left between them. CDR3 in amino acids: CASSLEVGLSQPQHF. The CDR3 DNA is TGTGCCAGCAGCTTAGAGGTGGGGCTGAGTCAGCCCCAGCATTTT.

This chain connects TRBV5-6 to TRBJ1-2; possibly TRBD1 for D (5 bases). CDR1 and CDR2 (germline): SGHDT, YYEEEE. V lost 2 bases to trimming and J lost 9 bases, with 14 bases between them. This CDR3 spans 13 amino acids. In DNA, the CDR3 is TGTGCCAGCAGCTTAGGGCAGACAGAGCGCTACACCTTC. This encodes CASSLGQTERYTF.